Listed below are T cell receptor beta chains from one sample, sequenced in a study of read filtering for tumor transcriptome and immune sequencing. TCRdb passed the reads through MiXCR, listing each CDR3 protein once. The data show 62,000 or so distinct CDR3 sequences, around 20% seen once. Specimen: a population of CD138-negative cells sorted from bone marrow. The receptors were gathered from a donor aged 40 or over with multiple myeloma. Both conserved end residues are trimmed from each CDR3.

V: TRBV14
J: TRBJ2-5
CDR3: ASTVGETQY

V: TRBV20-1
J: TRBJ2-3
CDR3: SARGTGGPDTQY

V: TRBV10-3
J: TRBJ2-2
CDR3: AISPGMNTGELF

V: TRBV7-2
J: TRBJ2-2
CDR3: ASSLVGGHGTGELF

V: TRBV4-2
J: TRBJ2-7
CDR3: ASSQSSSGSPYEQY

V: TRBV14
J: TRBJ2-7
CDR3: ASSHSSEQY

V: TRBV12-3/TRBV12-4
J: TRBJ2-1
CDR3: ASRTGTSGSSYNEQF

V: TRBV6-5
J: TRBJ1-6
CDR3: ASASSSYNSPLH

V: TRBV27
J: TRBJ2-7
CDR3: ASTRGYEQY

V: TRBV9
J: TRBJ2-1
CDR3: ASSAGGRGPDEQF

V: TRBV6-6
J: TRBJ2-1
CDR3: ASRGRESGISYNEQF

V: TRBV6-2/TRBV6-3
J: TRBJ1-1
CDR3: ASTSGDGQGGWNTEAF

V: TRBV28
J: TRBJ2-7
CDR3: ASRIGTLFGEQY

V: TRBV5-1
J: TRBJ1-2
CDR3: ASSLGPAPTGYGYT

V: TRBV11-1
J: TRBJ1-2
CDR3: ASSLVPGSYGYT

V: TRBV12-3/TRBV12-4
J: TRBJ2-1
CDR3: ASSPGPPSSYNEQF

V: TRBV19
J: TRBJ2-1
CDR3: ASEAGFSYNEQF

V: TRBV7-6
J: TRBJ2-1
CDR3: ASTRGGSLNEQF

V: TRBV6-2/TRBV6-3
J: TRBJ2-7
CDR3: ASSYSERGSASEQY

V: TRBV18
J: TRBJ1-2
CDR3: ASSPLVGQDTYGYT

V: TRBV12-3/TRBV12-4
J: TRBJ2-2
CDR3: ASEGRGSNTGELF

V: TRBV6-5
J: TRBJ2-1
CDR3: ASSYLRTGDYHEQF

V: TRBV29-1
J: TRBJ1-1
CDR3: SALRQGGTEAF

V: TRBV20-1
J: TRBJ2-1
CDR3: SARDERRTPVNEQF

V: TRBV20-1
J: TRBJ2-7
CDR3: SARDRGVLQYEQY

V: TRBV19
J: TRBJ2-5
CDR3: ASSGLAGGETQY

V: TRBV20-1
J: TRBJ2-3
CDR3: SARLAVGTDTQY

V: TRBV28
J: TRBJ2-3
CDR3: ASSPKDFFDTDTQY

V: TRBV29-1
J: TRBJ2-7
CDR3: SVRLVGEQY

V: TRBV20-1
J: TRBJ2-1
CDR3: SAFDSGRNNEQF

V: TRBV29-1
J: TRBJ2-7
CDR3: SVEGAGTGGVEQY

V: TRBV12-3/TRBV12-4
J: TRBJ2-1
CDR3: ASTSGPGEYNEQF